A selection of T cell receptor beta chains follows, all from one sample in a study of cytomegalovirus exposure and HLA in healthy donors. Here immunoSEQ multiplex PCR was the method, and the copy in TCRdb shows in-frame clones only, minus some. The table shows some 140,000 clones, with over 65% occurring only once. The specimen sequenced was PBMCs. Receptors were obtained from a man aged 30-40 years in good health and CMV-seronegative. Both conserved end residues are part of each CDR3. The D gene is left open where the match is weak. Rows give clone size only sometimes, using once, few, many, or a class for an expanded clone.

v_call	clone_size	d_call	j_call	cdr3_nt	cdr3_aa
TRBV27	few	.	TRBJ1-1	TGTGCCAGCAGTTTATTGGGGGGGCCGAACACTGAAGCTTTCTTT	CASSLLGGPNTEAFF
TRBV5-1	.	.	TRBJ2-7	TGCGCCAGCAGCTTGGCCGGACAACCCCAAGGCGAGCAGTACTTC	CASSLAGQPQGEQYF
TRBV5-1	.	.	TRBJ2-1	TGCGCCAGCAGCTTGGTCGCACGGGAGCAGTTCTTC	CASSLVAREQFF
TRBV9	.	TRBD1	TRBJ2-6	TGTGCCAGCACACTGTGGGACAGCAGCGCTGGGGCCAACGTCCTGACTTTC	CASTLWDSSAGANVLTF
TRBV7-6	.	.	TRBJ2-5	TGTGCCAGCAGCCAAGTCGTGGAGGGCCAAGAGACCCAGTACTTC	CASSQVVEGQETQYF
TRBV30	.	TRBD1	TRBJ1-1	TGTGCCTGGAGTGTACAAAGGACAGGGGGGACTGAAGCTTTCTTT	CAWSVQRTGGTEAFF
TRBV2	.	TRBD1	TRBJ2-1	TGTGCCAGCACTCGGGGACAGGGGGGGAATGAGCAGTTCTTC	CASTRGQGGNEQFF
TRBV14	.	.	TRBJ1-4	TGTGCCAGCAGCCAAGAGTCCGGAACGGGAAAACTGTTTTTT	CASSQESGTGKLFF
TRBV7-9	.	TRBD1	TRBJ1-1	TGTGCCAGCAGCTTAACAGGGGGATCTGAAGCTTTCTTT	CASSLTGGSEAFF
TRBV28	.	TRBD1	TRBJ2-7	TGTGCCAGCCACGGACAGGATGTATACGAGCAGTACTTC	CASHGQDVYEQYF
TRBV4-1	few	.	TRBJ1-5	TGCGCCAGCAGCCAAGTCACAGGTCAGCCCCAGCATTTT	CASSQVTGQPQHF
TRBV5-1	once	TRBD2	TRBJ2-3	TGCGCCAGCAGCTTCTCGGGGGGGGGCACAGATACGCAGTATTTT	CASSFSGGGTDTQYF
TRBV5-8	few	.	TRBJ1-1	TGTGCCAGCAGTCCACAGGGAGGGGCGGCTGAAGCTTTCTTT	CASSPQGGAAEAFF
TRBV25-1	.	TRBD1	TRBJ1-6	TGTGCCAGCAGCACCGGGACAGGGAATTCACCCCTCAACTTT	CASSTGTGNSPLNF
TRBV25-1	.	TRBD1	TRBJ1-2	TGTGCCAGCAGGAACACAGGGGCGTCTGGCTACACCTTC	CASRNTGASGYTF
TRBV5-4	.	TRBD2	TRBJ2-1	TGTGCCAGCAGCTTGGATCGCGGGGGGGCCTACAATGAGCAGTTCTTC	CASSLDRGGAYNEQFF